Listed here are 26 T cell receptor beta chains from one sample, sequenced in a study of blood T cell repertoires in COVID-19. The data were produced by immunoSEQ multiplex PCR, yet TCRdb's version contains in-frame clones alone and is incomplete. The sample yields nearly 70,000 clones, approximately 88% seen once. Sample: peripheral blood. The receptors were gathered from a woman in her 70s with acute or convalescent COVID-19.

The genes are TRBV6-2 or TRBV6-3 and TRBJ2-1; TRBD2 aligns across 9 bases. The CDR3 has 16 amino acids. The germline CDR1 and CDR2 sequences are MNHEY and SVGEGT. With V trimmed by 4 bases and J by 7 bases, 11 bases remained unmatched. The CDR3 nucleotides read TGTGCCAGCAGTTCACAGCGGGAGGCCTGGGGAAATGAGCAGTTCTTC. Its translation is CASSSQREAWGNEQFF.

This clone was seen a few times. CDR3 nucleotides: TGTGCCAGCAGTTACTCGGGGCAGGGGAATGAAAAACTGTTTTTT. Translation gives CASSYSGQGNEKLFF. The chain couples TRBV6-6 to TRBJ1-4, with D tentatively TRBD1 (6 bases). The CDR3 covers 15 residues. Germline V gives CDR1 MNHNY, CDR2 SVGAGI (reference sequence). V lost 0 bases and J lost 5, with 10 bases in between.

The chain couples TRBV24-1 to TRBJ2-3, with 10 bases that match TRBD1. The CDR3 is 17 amino acids. J lost 4 bases, V lost 2 bases, and 8 bases had no gene match. The germline CDR1 and CDR2 sequences are KGHDR and SFDVKD. CDR3 coding DNA: TGTGCCACCAGTGATTCTTGGGACAGGGGATCCCCAGATACGCAGTATTTT. Amino acids: CATSDSWDRGSPDTQYF.

This clone was detected only once. The V and J genes are TRBV5-4 and TRBJ1-1, with no clear D. Trimming took off 5 bases at V and 4 bases at J, with 15 bases between the two ends. Germline CDR1 and CDR2: SGHNT and YYREEE (reference sequence). This CDR3 has 14 amino acids. The CDR3 DNA reads as TGTGCCAGCAGGACTTACGTGACCAGCACTGAAGCTTTCTTT. Translation gives CASRTYVTSTEAFF. The full variable domain, completed using reference TRBV5-4 and TRBJ1-1, is ETGVTQSPTHLIKTRGQQVTLRCSSQSGHNTVSWYQQALGQGPQFIFQYYREEENGRGNFPPRFSGLQFPNYSSELNVNALELDDSALYLCASRTYVTSTEAFFGQGTRLTVV.

This chain joins TRBV29-1 and TRBJ1-1; D not certain. The CDR3 contains 11 residues. CDR1 and CDR2 from the germline V gene are SQVTM and ANQGSEA. CDR3 in DNA: TGCACGGTCAGATCGGGCACTGAAGCTTTCTTT. Its protein is CTVRSGTEAFF.

A few counts support this clone. The chain has TRBV18 and TRBJ2-2; TRBD1 agrees at 9 bases. This CDR3 has 15 amino acids. The ends lost 6 bases at V and 1 base at J; junction bases unmatched: 3. CDR1 and CDR2 from the germline V gene are KGHSH and LQKENI. Here the CDR3 reads CASSPGQGNTGELFF. CDR3 sequence (DNA): TGTGCCAGCTCGCCGGGACAGGGGAACACCGGGGAGCTGTTTTTT. The variable domain in full, with the rest retrieved from reference TRBV18 and TRBJ2-2, is NAGVMQNPRHLVRRRGQEARLRCSPMKGHSHVYWYRQLPEEGLKFMVYLQKENIIDESGMPKERFSAEFPKEGPSILRIQQVVRGDSAAYFCASSPGQGNTGELFFGEGSRLTVL.

The V gene is TRBV4-3, the J gene TRBJ1-5; D remains ambiguous. V lost 0 bases to trimming and J lost 7 bases, with 7 bases between them. Germline V gene sequence: CDR1 LGHNA, CDR2 YSLEER. This CDR3 spans 13 amino acids. The DNA for the CDR3 is TGCGCCAGCAGCCAAGATCGTCGGCAGCCCCAGCATTTT. Amino acid sequence: CASSQDRRQPQHF.

The V and J genes are TRBV19 and TRBJ1-5; a possible D gene is TRBD1 (5 bases). The V gene lost 0 bases and the J gene lost 3 bases, with 12 bases spanning the gap. Germline loops: CDR1 LNHDA, CDR2 SQIVND (reference sequence). This CDR3 spans 16 amino acids. The CDR3, as DNA: TGTGCCAGTAGTATAGATCGGGGGGGAAACAATCAGCCCCAGCATTTT. Translation: CASSIDRGGNNQPQHF.

This clone was detected a few times. The rearrangement links TRBV21-1 to TRBJ1-2; the D segment call TRBD1 is taken from the table without a DNA check. TRBV21-1 has pseudogene status. The CDR3 covers 16 residues. The chain's CDR3 is CASSKGCQGSGYGYTF. The CDR3 region has the DNA TGTGCCAGCAGCAAAGGTTGTCAGGGGTCCGGGTATGGCTACACCTTC.

The chain has TRBV30 and TRBJ1-5; 10 bases match TRBD1. The CDR3 is 15 amino acids. V shed 5 bases and J 7 bases; nucleotides not matched to a gene: 11. Germline V gene lookup returns CDR1 GTSNPN and CDR2 SVGIG (reference sequence). This CDR3 reads CAWVAGTGDGQPQHF. The CDR3 nucleotides read TGTGCCTGGGTGGCCGGGACAGGGGACGGCCAGCCCCAGCATTTT.

The V and J genes are TRBV25-1 and TRBJ2-3; D gene uncertain. CDR3 length equals 12 residues. Germline loops: CDR1 MGHDK, CDR2 SYGVNS. V dropped 1 base and J dropped 10 bases, with 9 bases sitting between them. CDR3 sequence: CASSESHAAQYF. The CDR3 DNA is TGTGCCAGCAGTGAATCCCACGCAGCGCAGTATTTT.

This clone was seen only a few times. The genes are TRBV15 and TRBJ1-5; D ambiguous. Trimming left V 4 bases short and J 6 bases short, with 10 bases between. The CDR3 contains 13 residues. Germline CDR1 is LNHNV and CDR2 is YYDKDF (reference sequence). The CDR3 reads CATSTRTSQPQHF. CDR3 nucleotides: TGTGCCACCAGCACCCGCACTAGTCAGCCCCAGCATTTT.

The V call is TRBV19, the J call TRBJ1-5; possible D gene TRBD1, 6 bases. Germline-derived CDR1 and CDR2 are LNHDA and SQIVND (reference sequence). The V gene lost 3 bases and the J gene lost 8 bases, with 20 bases spanning the gap. The CDR3 length is 16 residues. The CDR3 reads CASSISGTSLGKPQHF. The CDR3 coding sequence is TGTGCCAGTAGTATTTCGGGGACAAGCCTCGGGAAGCCCCAGCATTTT. Supplemented by reference TRBV19 and TRBJ1-5, the full variable domain reads DGGITQSPKYLFRKEGQNVTLSCEQNLNHDAMYWYRQDPGQGLRLIYYSQIVNDFQKGDIAEGYSVSREKKESFPLTVTSAQKNPTAFYLCASSISGTSLGKPQHFGDGTRLSIL.

The rearrangement joins TRBV12-3 or TRBV12-4 to TRBJ2-2; D is ambiguous. V was clipped by 4 bases and J by 7 bases, with 7 bases between them. The CDR3 totals 12 residues. The CDR3 is CASSYKNGELFF. DNA of the CDR3: TGTGCCAGCAGTTACAAGAACGGGGAGCTGTTTTTT.

The CDR3, as DNA: TGTGCCAGCAGTCGACAGGCAGGGAATCAGCCCCAGCATTTT. Residues: CASSRQAGNQPQHF. V is TRBV2 and J is TRBJ1-5, with a possible D match to TRBD1 (6 bases). Germline-derived CDR1 and CDR2 are SNHLY and FYNNEI. Trimming pared 5 bases from V and 4 bases from J, leaving 12 bases between. This CDR3 region has 14 residues.

The V call is TRBV19, the J call TRBJ2-1; D call uncertain. CDR1 and CDR2 (germline): LNHDA, SQIVND (reference sequence). V was pared by 0 bases and J by 4 bases, with 7 bases between. This CDR3 spans 14 amino acids. The CDR3 DNA sequence: TGTGCCAGTAGTATAGAATCCAGGTACAATGAGCAGTTCTTC. Its protein product is CASSIESRYNEQFF.

The chain couples TRBV6-6 to TRBJ1-2, with D perhaps matching TRBD1 (5 bases). V dropped 7 bases and J dropped 3 bases, with 9 bases sitting between them. The V gene's germline CDR1 is MNHNY and CDR2 SVGAGI (reference sequence). This CDR3 is built from 12 residues. CDR3 in amino acids: CASNTGDYGYTF. In nucleotides, the CDR3 is TGTGCCAGCAACACAGGAGACTATGGCTACACCTTC.

The J gene is TRBJ1-2, the V gene TRBV28; 7 bases match TRBD1. The CDR3 spans 15 residues. J lost 4 bases, V lost 3 bases, and 8 bases had no gene match. Germline V lookup: CDR1 MDHEN, CDR2 SYDVKM. CDR3 nucleotides: TGTGCCAGCAGTTTTGGGAAGGGGGCTTTCTATGGCTACACCTTC. This translates into CASSFGKGAFYGYTF.

The chain employs TRBV28 and TRBJ2-3; TRBD1 aligns across 9 bases. The V and J ends lost 6 bases and 5 bases, in that order; junction bases with no gene match: 3. The CDR3 has 13 amino acids. The V gene's germline CDR1 is MDHEN and CDR2 SYDVKM. The CDR3 nucleotides are TGTGCCAGCAGAAAGACAGGGGGAGATACGCAGTATTTT. Translating gives CASRKTGGDTQYF.

The chain couples TRBV28 to TRBJ1-1, with D perhaps TRBD1 (5 bases). Germline-derived CDR1 and CDR2 are MDHEN and SYDVKM. Trimming shortened V by 6 bases and J by 0 bases, and 14 bases separated the two germline ends. The length of the CDR3 is 15 residues. The CDR3 here is CASSLTGGVNTEAFF. The DNA for the CDR3 is TGTGCCAGCAGCCTTACAGGAGGGGTGAACACTGAAGCTTTCTTT.

This sequence joins TRBV24-1 and TRBJ1-5, with a tentative D call TRBD1 (5 bases). The CDR3 spans 13 residues. CDR1 and CDR2 from the germline V gene are KGHDR and SFDVKD. Trimming took off 3 bases at V and 8 bases at J, with 10 bases between the two ends. CDR3 DNA: TGTGCCACCAGTGATAGGGGAAGGGAGCCCCAGCATTTT. Translation: CATSDRGREPQHF.

This clone was observed once. The V call is TRBV5-5, the J call TRBJ2-7; TRBD2 agrees at 7 bases. From germline, CDR1 is SGHKS and CDR2 YYEKEE (reference sequence). The CDR3 loop spans 15 amino acids. V shed 0 bases, J shed 2 bases, and the junction held 5 bases outside the gene matches. CDR3 region: CASSLAGRAPYEQYF. CDR3 DNA sequence: TGTGCCAGCAGCTTGGCGGGGAGGGCTCCCTACGAGCAGTACTTC. The whole variable domain, remainder taken from reference TRBV5-5 and TRBJ2-7, is DAGVTQSPTHLIKTRGQQVTLRCSPISGHKSVSWYQQVLGQGPQFIFQYYEKEERGRGNFPDRFSARQFPNYSSELNVNALLLGDSALYLCASSLAGRAPYEQYFGPGTRLTVT.

This chain's CDR3 is CASSAGGVNTEAFF. CDR3 nucleotides: TGTGCCAGCAGCGCCGGGGGGGTTAACACTGAAGCTTTCTTT. J is TRBJ1-1 and V is TRBV7-2, with D possibly TRBD1 on 5 matching bases. The germline V gene encodes CDR1 SGHTA and CDR2 FQGNSA. This CDR3 has 14 residues. Trimming cost V 5 bases and J 2 bases, with 12 bases left between them.

This sequence joins TRBV29-1 and TRBJ1-1; D perhaps matches TRBD1 (6 bases). Trimming took 3 bases from V and 0 from J, leaving 8 bases between them. CDR1 SQVTM and CDR2 ANQGSEA come from the germline V gene. The CDR3 loop spans 13 amino acids. The CDR3 sequence is CSVDQGMNTEAFF. CDR3 DNA: TGCAGCGTTGATCAGGGGATGAACACTGAAGCTTTCTTT.

The CDR3 protein is CASRLTAAYEQYF. In nucleotides, the CDR3 is TGTGCCAGCAGACTTACAGCCGCCTACGAGCAGTACTTC. V gene TRBV5-8 combines with J gene TRBJ2-7, with D hard to call. The CDR3 covers 13 residues. Trimming took 5 bases from V and 2 from J, leaving 11 bases between them. The germline gives CDR1 SGHTS, CDR2 YDEGEE.

The V gene is TRBV6-5, the J gene TRBJ2-3; 8 bases map to TRBD2. This CDR3 spans 16 amino acids. V was clipped by 0 bases and J by 3 bases; unmatched bases: 5. Germline V CDR1 and CDR2: MNHEY, SVGAGI. CDR3 sequence reads: CASSYSSPSGTDTQYF. The DNA of the CDR3 is TGTGCCAGCAGTTACTCGAGTCCTAGCGGGACAGATACGCAGTATTTT.